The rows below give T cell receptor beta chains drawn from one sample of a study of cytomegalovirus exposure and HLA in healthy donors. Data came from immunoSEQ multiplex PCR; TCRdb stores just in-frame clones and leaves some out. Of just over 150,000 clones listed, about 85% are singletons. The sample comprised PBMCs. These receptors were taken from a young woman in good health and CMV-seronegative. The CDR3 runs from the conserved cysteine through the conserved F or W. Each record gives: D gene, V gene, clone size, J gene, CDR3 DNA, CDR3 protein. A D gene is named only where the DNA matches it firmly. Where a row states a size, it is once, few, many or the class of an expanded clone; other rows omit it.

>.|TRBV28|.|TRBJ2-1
TGTGCCAGCAGTTCAGGGATTAATGAGCAGTTCTTC
CASSSGINEQFF
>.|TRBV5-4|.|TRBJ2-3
TGTGCCAGCAGCGACCGACTAGGGGCAGGCCCAGATACGCAGTATTTT
CASSDRLGAGPDTQYF
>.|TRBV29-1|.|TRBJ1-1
TGCAGCGTTGATAGTGTAAACACTGAAGCTTTCTTT
CSVDSVNTEAFF
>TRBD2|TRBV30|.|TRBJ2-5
TGTGCCTGGACTAGCGGTTACAAAGAGACCCAGTACTTC
CAWTSGYKETQYF
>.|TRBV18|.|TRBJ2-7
TGTGCCAGCTCACCGGACAGTTCCGAGCAGTACTTC
CASSPDSSEQYF
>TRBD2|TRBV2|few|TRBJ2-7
TGTGCCAGCAGGGGTGCGGCGGGAGGGTTCGACGAGCAGTACTTC
CASRGAAGGFDEQYF
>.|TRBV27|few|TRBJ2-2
TGTGCCAACCTGGGGACTGGACTGTCGTACACCGGGGAGCTGTTTTTT
CANLGTGLSYTGELFF
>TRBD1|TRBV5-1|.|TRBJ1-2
TGCGCCAGCAGCCCCCACCCGGGACAGGGATGTGGCTACACCTTC
CASSPHPGQGCGYTF
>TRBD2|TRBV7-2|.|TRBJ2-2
TGTGCCAGCAGCTTAGAACCGGGACTAGTGGGCGGGGAGCTGTTTTTT
CASSLEPGLVGGELFF
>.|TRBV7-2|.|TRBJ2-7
TGTGCCAGCAGCCCGACTAGGACGACCTACGAGCAGTACTTC
CASSPTRTTYEQYF
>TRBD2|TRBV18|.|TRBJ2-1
TGTGCCAGCTCACCGGGACTAGAGGGGGTTGAGCAGTTCTTC
CASSPGLEGVEQFF
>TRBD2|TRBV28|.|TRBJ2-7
TGTGCCAGCAGTTCCCTAAGGGAGGGCCGTAGGAAACAGTACTTC
CASSSLREGRRKQYF
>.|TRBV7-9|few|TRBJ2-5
TGTTCCAGCAGCTTAGAGGGGGAGACCCAGTACTTC
CSSSLEGETQYF
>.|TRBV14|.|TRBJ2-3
TGTGCCAGCAGCCAAGATCCGGGATCGAGATCAGATACGCAGTATTTT
CASSQDPGSRSDTQYF
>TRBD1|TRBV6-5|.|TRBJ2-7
TGTGCCAGCAGTTACAGGACAGGCTCCTTAGACTACGAGCAGTACTTC
CASSYRTGSLDYEQYF
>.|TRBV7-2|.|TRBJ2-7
TGTGCCAGCAGCCCAGTGGACGGGAGCTCCTACGAGCAGTACTTC
CASSPVDGSSYEQYF
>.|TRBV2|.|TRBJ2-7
TGTGCCAGCAGTGATAACGTAGGGAGCGACGAGCAGTACTTC
CASSDNVGSDEQYF
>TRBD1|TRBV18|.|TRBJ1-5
TGTGCCAGCTCCGACGGAGGGGGCGCATATGGCAATCAGCCCCAGCATTTT
CASSDGGGAYGNQPQHF
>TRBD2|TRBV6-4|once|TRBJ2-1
TGTGCCAGCAGTGAGGCGGGGGGGCCGAATGAGCAGTTCTTC
CASSEAGGPNEQFF
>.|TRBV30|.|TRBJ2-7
TGTGCCGGCTTGTATGGGCTCGAGCAGTACTTC
CAGLYGLEQYF
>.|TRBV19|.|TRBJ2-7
TGTGCCAGTAGCTCATGGGGCTGCGAGCAGTACTTC
CASSSWGCEQYF
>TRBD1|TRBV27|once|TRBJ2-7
TGTGCCAGCAGTGGCCGGGACAGCGATTCCTACGAGCAGTACTTC
CASSGRDSDSYEQYF
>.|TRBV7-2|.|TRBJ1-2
TGTGCCAGCAGCTTAGGTTCGAGGTCGTTAAGCCCTCTTGGCTATGGCTACACCTTC
CASSLGSRSLSPLGYGYTF
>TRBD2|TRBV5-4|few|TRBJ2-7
TGTGCCAGCAGGCTAACTAGCGGGATCTCCTACGAGCAGTACTTC
CASRLTSGISYEQYF
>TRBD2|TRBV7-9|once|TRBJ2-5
TGTGCCAGCAGCTTAGCTAGCGGGATGGAGACCCAGTACTTC
CASSLASGMETQYF
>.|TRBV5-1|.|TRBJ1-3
TGCGCCAGCAGCTCCACAGGGGGAAACACCATATATTTT
CASSSTGGNTIYF
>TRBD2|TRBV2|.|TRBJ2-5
TGTGCCAGCAGTGAACAGGGACTAGCCCAAGAGACCCAGTACTTC
CASSEQGLAQETQYF
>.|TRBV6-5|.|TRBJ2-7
TGTGCCAGCAAAGAAATGGACGGAGGCTCCTACGAGCAGTACTTC
CASKEMDGGSYEQYF
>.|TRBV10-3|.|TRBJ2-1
TGTGCCATCAGTGAGTCGCCGGGGGGCGCCTACAATGAGCAGTTCTTC
CAISESPGGAYNEQFF
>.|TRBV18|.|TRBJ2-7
TGTGCCAGCTCACCGGACAGACCCCTCCTCTACGAGCAGTACTTC
CASSPDRPLLYEQYF
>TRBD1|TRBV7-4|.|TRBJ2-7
TGTGCCCGGACCCCGGACAGGGGCCAAGCCTACGAGCAGTACTTC
CARTPDRGQAYEQYF
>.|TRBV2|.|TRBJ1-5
TGTGCCAGCAGTTTGGACAAGTTCCAGCATTTT
CASSLDKFQHF
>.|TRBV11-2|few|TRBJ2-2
TGTGCCAGCAGCTTTGAGGTGGGGCAGGCCGGGGAGCTGTTTTTT
CASSFEVGQAGELFF
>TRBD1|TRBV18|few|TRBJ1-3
TGTGCCAGCTCACCATGGACAGGGGGCGAAAACACCATATATTTT
CASSPWTGGENTIYF
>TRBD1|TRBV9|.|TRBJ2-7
TGTGCCAGCAGCCCCCTGGGGCAGGGGGTCGGTGAGCAGTACTTC
CASSPLGQGVGEQYF
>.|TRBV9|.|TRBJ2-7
TGTGCCAGCAGCTTGTCTAGCGACCCTATCGAGCAGTACTTC
CASSLSSDPIEQYF
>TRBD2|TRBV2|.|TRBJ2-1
TGTGCCAGCAGTCCCGGGGAGGGCTCCTACAATGAGCAGTTCTTC
CASSPGEGSYNEQFF
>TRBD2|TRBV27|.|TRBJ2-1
TGTGCCAGCAGTATAGCGGGAGGTTCGTTTGAGCAGTTCTTC
CASSIAGGSFEQFF
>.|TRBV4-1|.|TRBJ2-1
TGCGCCAGCGGGGCCGGGTGGGCTGACAATGAGCAGTTCTTC
CASGAGWADNEQFF
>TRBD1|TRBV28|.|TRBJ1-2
TGTGCCAGCAGTGCCGGGACAGGGGTGGGTGGCTACACCTTC
CASSAGTGVGGYTF
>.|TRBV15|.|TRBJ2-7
TGTGCCACCAGCAGAGATACCCCCTTAGCGGAGCGCTCCTACGAGCAGTACTTC
CATSRDTPLAERSYEQYF
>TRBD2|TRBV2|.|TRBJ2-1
TGTGCCAGCAGCCCGGAGCGGGGGCACTCCTACAATGAGCAGTTCTTC
CASSPERGHSYNEQFF
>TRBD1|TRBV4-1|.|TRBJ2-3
TGCGCCAGCAGCCAACCCAACAGGGGTGGCACAGATACGCAGTATTTT
CASSQPNRGGTDTQYF
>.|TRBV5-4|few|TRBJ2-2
TGTGCCAGCAGCCCATCAAATGCTGGGCTCGGGGAGCTGTTTTTT
CASSPSNAGLGELFF
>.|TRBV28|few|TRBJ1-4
TGTGCCAGCAGTCGAGGAGGGGATGAAAAACTGTTTTTT
CASSRGGDEKLFF
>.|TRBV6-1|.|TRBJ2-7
TGTGCCAGCAGTGAAGAGCCCCCCGTCTACGAGCAGTACTTC
CASSEEPPVYEQYF
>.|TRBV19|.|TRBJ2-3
TGTGCCAGTACCAGGGCGAAAGATACGCAGTATTTT
CASTRAKDTQYF
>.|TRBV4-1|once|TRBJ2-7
TGCGCCAGCAGAGCGGCGGGTTCCTACGAGCAGTACTTC
CASRAAGSYEQYF